Shown below are 12 T cell receptor beta chains from a single sample sequenced in a study of blood T cell repertoires in COVID-19. Only in-frame clones appear in the TCRdb table, and some are missing; sequencing was by immunoSEQ multiplex PCR. The data show approximately 97,000 clones, 85% to 90% seen once. The sample was peripheral blood. The receptors originated from a man aged 45-65 years with active or convalescent COVID-19.

This clone occurred once. It may be a read error: a sequence one base away is much more abundant. The chain carries TRBV27 and TRBJ2-2; D might be TRBD1 (6 bases). Germline-derived CDR1 and CDR2 are MNHEY and SMNVEV (reference sequence). Trimming stripped 2 bases from V and 0 bases from J, with 7 bases between. This CDR3 has 15 amino acids. The DNA for the CDR3 is TGTGCCAGCAGTTTAAGGACAGCGAACACCGGGGAGCTGTTTTTT. Protein product: CASSLRTANTGELFF.

J is TRBJ2-7 and V is TRBV10-3, with D maybe TRBD1 (5 bases). The V gene's germline CDR1 is ENHRY and CDR2 SYGVKD. CDR3 length equals 15 residues. The ends were cut back, 0 bases at V and 2 bases at J, with 11 bases in the middle. The CDR3 is CAISESGLETYEQYF. CDR3 sequence (DNA): TGTGCCATCAGTGAGTCGGGGCTGGAAACCTACGAGCAGTACTTC.

This rearrangement joins TRBV9 to TRBJ2-2, with D possibly TRBD1 on 6 matching bases. Trimming took off 4 bases at V and 4 bases at J, with 17 bases between the two ends. The CDR3 is 16 residues long. Germline assignment: CDR1 SGDLS and CDR2 YYNGEE. The CDR3, as DNA: TGTGCCAGCAGCCCAGCTCAGGGGCGAGGCACCGGGGAGCTGTTTTTT. Its translation is CASSPAQGRGTGELFF.

V is TRBV5-1 and J is TRBJ2-1; 9 bases map to TRBD2. The germline V gene has CDR1 SGHRS and CDR2 YFSETQ. The V segment lost 4 bases and the J segment 1 base; nucleotides outside the gene matches: 6. The CDR3 is 16 residues long. Written as DNA, the CDR3 is TGCGCCAGCAGCGTTAGCGGGGGCCCTTCCTACAATGAGCAGTTCTTC. This encodes CASSVSGGPSYNEQFF.

V gene TRBV5-4 combines with J gene TRBJ2-7; TRBD1 aligns across 8 bases. The germline V gene encodes CDR1 SGHNT and CDR2 YYREEE (reference sequence). V gave up 4 bases and J gave up 3 bases; unmatched junction bases: 9. The length of the CDR3 is 15 residues. The CDR3 here is CASSPSGGTRYEQYF. CDR3 coding DNA: TGTGCCAGCAGCCCATCAGGGGGCACGCGCTACGAGCAGTACTTC.

The chain recombines TRBV7-7 with TRBJ2-3, with unresolved D. Germline assignment: CDR1 SSHAT and CDR2 FNYEAQ (reference sequence). V gave up 1 base and J gave up 1 base, with 12 bases separating them. There are 16 residues in the CDR3. CDR3 residues: CASSLGIGQGTDTQYF. The CDR3, as DNA: TGTGCCAGCAGCTTAGGGATAGGTCAGGGCACAGATACGCAGTATTTT.

The chain employs TRBV7-8 and TRBJ2-2; 10 bases are shared with TRBD1. The CDR3 is made up of 16 amino acids. V lost 0 bases to trimming and J lost 7 bases; unmatched junction nucleotides: 5. CDR1 and CDR2 (germline): SGHVS, FQNEAQ. The CDR3 region has the DNA TGTGCCAGCAGCTTAGCGACAGGGGGCTCTGGCGGGGAGCTGTTTTTT. This translates into CASSLATGGSGGELFF.

The rearrangement uses TRBV2 and TRBJ2-3; 12 bases are shared with TRBD2. Per the germline V gene, CDR1 is SNHLY and CDR2 is FYNNEI. CDR3 length: 19 amino acids. Germline trimming cut 2 bases from V and 5 bases from J; bases unmatched to any gene: 14. Here the CDR3 DNA reads TGTGCCAGCAGTGAAACGGTCGGACTAGCGGGATTCGGGAAAGATACGCAGTATTTT. Its protein is CASSETVGLAGFGKDTQYF.

J is TRBJ1-4 and V is TRBV19, with a tentative D call TRBD1 (5 bases). V was cut by 8 bases and J by 5 bases, with 15 bases left in between. Germline loops: CDR1 LNHDA, CDR2 SQIVND (reference sequence). This CDR3 is built from 14 residues. The CDR3, as DNA: TGTGCCAGTGGTGGGCAGGGAGGGAATGAAAAACTGTTTTTT. It is translated as CASGGQGGNEKLFF.

V and J are TRBV10-3 and TRBJ1-4; 7 nucleotides agree with TRBD1. The germline V gene has CDR1 ENHRY and CDR2 SYGVKD. This CDR3 contains 13 residues. Losses at the gene ends were 6 bases for V and 7 bases for J; bases not matched to a gene: 5. The CDR3 reads CAISPTGSEKLFF. CDR3 in DNA: TGTGCCATCAGCCCGACAGGGAGTGAAAAACTGTTTTTT.

The rearrangement links TRBV6-5 to TRBJ1-2; 7 nucleotides match TRBD1. Per germline, CDR1 MNHEY and CDR2 SVGAGI. V trimming: 6 bases; J trimming: 2 bases; junction bases outside the gene matches: 9. The CDR3 has 15 amino acids. The CDR3 bases are TGTGCCAGCAGGCAAGCGGCACAGGGGAACTATGGCTACACCTTC. Protein: CASRQAAQGNYGYTF.

The chain couples TRBV6-5 to TRBJ2-3, with D tentatively TRBD1 (5 bases). V was trimmed by 7 bases and J by 8 bases, leaving 22 bases between them. The germline V gene has CDR1 MNHEY and CDR2 SVGAGI. The CDR3 length is 15 residues. For the CDR3, the DNA is TGTGCCAGCACCCCAGGACAAGTGCAGCAGGGTACGCAGTATTTT. Translated, it gives CASTPGQVQQGTQYF.